The 11 T cell receptor beta chains below come from one sample, sequenced in a study of blood T cell repertoires in COVID-19. The protocol was immunoSEQ multiplex PCR, while the TCRdb copy is restricted to in-frame clones and leaves out a portion. The table has approximately 150,000 clones, roughly 84% seen once. The sample was PBMCs or T cells enriched from blood (not recorded which). Receptors originate from a human donor with acute COVID-19. The donor label of this sample is uncertain.

V usage is TRBV27 and J usage is TRBJ2-3; the D is unclear. The CDR3 has 13 amino acids. V was shortened by 3 bases and J by 8 bases, with 12 bases between the two germline ends. Germline values: CDR1 MNHEY, CDR2 SMNVEV (reference sequence). DNA for the CDR3: TGTGCCAGCAGTTTTCATTCCTCGGGTACGCAGTATTTT. Its protein product is CASSFHSSGTQYF.

This clone was seen a few times. The chain is built from TRBV10-1 and TRBJ2-7, with TRBD2 matching over 12 bases. After removal of 3 bases from V and 0 bases from J, the junction contained 12 bases not matched to a gene. Germline CDR1 is WNHNN and CDR2 is SYGVQD (reference sequence). The CDR3 runs 19 residues. CDR3 nucleotides: TGCGCCAGCAGTGAACCAGGACTAGCGGGGTATCGGAGCTCCTACGAGCAGTACTTC. Its translation: CASSEPGLAGYRSSYEQYF.

The chain couples TRBV3-1 (or the pseudogene TRBV3-2) to TRBJ1-1, with TRBD1 matching 10 bases. This CDR3 is built from 17 residues. CDR1 is LGHDT, CDR2 YNNKEL, per germline (reference sequence). Trimming took 1 base from V and 0 from J; bases not matched to a gene: 5. The CDR3 protein is CASSQGQGAPMNTEAFF. Here the CDR3 DNA reads TGTGCCAGCAGCCAAGGACAGGGGGCCCCCATGAACACTGAAGCTTTCTTT.

This rearrangement joins TRBV12-3 or TRBV12-4 to TRBJ1-2; D is ambiguous. This CDR3 has 13 residues. Between the trimmed V and J ends, which lost 2 bases and 4 bases, there was a span of 8 bases. As DNA, the CDR3 is TGTGCCAGCAGTTTAATATCGGGCTATGGCTACACCTTC. This sequence encodes CASSLISGYGYTF.

The chain is built from TRBV4-3 and TRBJ2-5; TRBD1 aligns across 7 bases. The germline gives CDR1 LGHNA, CDR2 YSLEER. The CDR3 extends over 15 amino acids. The J segment lost 2 bases and the V segment lost 3 bases, leaving 6 bases of the junction unmatched. Written as DNA, the CDR3 is TGCGCCAGCAGCCATCATACGGGACAGCAAGAGACCCAGTACTTC. Protein sequence: CASSHHTGQQETQYF.

Turning to this clone: Different DNA sequences within this sample yield the same CDR3. The genes are TRBV7-2 and TRBJ2-7; D possibly corresponds to TRBD2 (6 bases). This CDR3 region has 15 residues. The germline V and J ends were trimmed by 0 bases and 1 base, with 10 bases remaining between them. Germline V gene sequence: CDR1 SGHTA, CDR2 FQGNSA. DNA for the CDR3: TGTGCCAGCAGCTTAGCGGGGGGAACGTCCTACGAGCAGTACTTC. Translating gives CASSLAGGTSYEQYF.

The CDR3 nucleotides are TGTGCCAGCAGAATAGGACAGGGGGCGGGAGGCTACACCTTC. Its translation: CASRIGQGAGGYTF. The rearrangement joins TRBV5-4 to TRBJ1-2, with TRBD1 matching over 11 bases. The CDR3 covers 14 residues. With V trimmed by 5 bases and J by 8 bases, 8 bases remained unmatched. The germline V gene encodes CDR1 SGHNT and CDR2 YYREEE (reference sequence).

V is TRBV7-3 and J is TRBJ2-1, with 12 bases matching TRBD2. The CDR3 has 16 residues. The germline V gene encodes CDR1 SGHTA and CDR2 FQGTGA. J lost 4 bases, V lost 0 bases, and 1 base had no gene match. Written as DNA, the CDR3 is TGTGCCAGCAGCTTAACGGGACTAGCGGGTTACAATGAGCAGTTCTTC. This codes for CASSLTGLAGYNEQFF.

The CDR3 DNA reads TGTGCCACCAGTAGCGGACAGGGGTATGGCTACACCTTC. As protein: CATSSGQGYGYTF. The rearrangement links TRBV24-1 to TRBJ1-2, with 9 bases aligning to TRBD1. J gave up 5 bases and V 6 bases, and 3 bases lay outside the gene matches. CDR1 is KGHDR, CDR2 SFDVKD, per germline. CDR3 length: 13 amino acids.

The chain is built from TRBV18 and TRBJ2-2, with 9 bases that match TRBD1. The junction had 4 bases not matched to a gene; V was cut back by 5 bases and J by 9 bases. CDR1 is KGHSH and CDR2 is LQKENI in the germline V gene. The CDR3 runs to 13 residues. The CDR3 DNA reads as TGTGCCAGCTCAATACAGGGGGCCCGGGAGCTGTTTTTT. Translation gives CASSIQGARELFF.

The table lists this clone with a count of one. The V call is TRBV6-5, the J call TRBJ1-6, with 7 bases fitting TRBD1. The germline V gene has CDR1 MNHEY and CDR2 SVGAGI. V lost 2 bases, J lost 6 bases, and 4 bases stayed unmatched. This CDR3 is built from 15 residues. This CDR3 is CASSYTGQLNSPLHF. For the CDR3, the DNA is TGTGCCAGCAGTTACACGGGACAGCTTAATTCACCCCTCCACTTT.